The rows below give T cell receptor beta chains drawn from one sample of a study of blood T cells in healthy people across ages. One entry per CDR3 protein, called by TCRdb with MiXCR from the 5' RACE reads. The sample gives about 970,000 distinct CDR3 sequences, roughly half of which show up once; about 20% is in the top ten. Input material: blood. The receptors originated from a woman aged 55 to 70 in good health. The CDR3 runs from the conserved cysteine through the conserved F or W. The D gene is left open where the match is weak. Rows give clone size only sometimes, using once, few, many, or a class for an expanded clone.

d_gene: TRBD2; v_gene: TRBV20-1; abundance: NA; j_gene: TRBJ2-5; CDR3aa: CSASASGSSGEETQYF; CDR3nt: TGCAGTGCTAGTGCGAGCGGGAGTAGTGGAGAAGAGACCCAGTACTTC
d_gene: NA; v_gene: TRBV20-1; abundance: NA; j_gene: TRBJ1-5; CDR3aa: CSARISNQPQHF; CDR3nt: TGCAGTGCTAGGATCTCTAATCAGCCCCAGCATTTT
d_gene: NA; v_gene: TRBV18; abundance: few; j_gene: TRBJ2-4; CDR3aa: CASSPRGPKNIQYF; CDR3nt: TGTGCCAGCTCACCACGGGGCCCAAAAAACATTCAGTACTTC
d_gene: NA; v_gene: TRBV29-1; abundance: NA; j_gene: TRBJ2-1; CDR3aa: CSVRQNNYNEQFF; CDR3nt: TGCAGCGTTAGGCAGAATAACTACAATGAGCAGTTCTTC
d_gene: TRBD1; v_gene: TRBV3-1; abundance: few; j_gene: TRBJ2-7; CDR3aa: CASSQGPGTGESEQYF; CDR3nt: TGTGCCAGCAGCCAGGGCCCCGGGACAGGGGAAAGCGAGCAGTACTTC
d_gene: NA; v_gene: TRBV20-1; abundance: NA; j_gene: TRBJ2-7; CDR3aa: CSARLGALSYEQYF; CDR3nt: TGCAGTGCTAGGCTCGGGGCGCTGTCCTACGAGCAGTACTTC
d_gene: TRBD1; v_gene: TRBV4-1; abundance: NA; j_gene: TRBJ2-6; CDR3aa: CASSQDLAGQGQSGANVLTF; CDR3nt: TGCGCCAGCAGCCAAGATTTGGCGGGACAGGGGCAATCTGGGGCCAACGTCCTGACTTTC
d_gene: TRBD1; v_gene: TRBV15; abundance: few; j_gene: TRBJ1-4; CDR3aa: CATSRTGNEKLFF; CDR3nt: TGTGCCACCAGCCGGACAGGGAACGAAAAACTGTTTTTT
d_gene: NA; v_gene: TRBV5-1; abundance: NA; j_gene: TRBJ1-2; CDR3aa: CASSWDRPEGYTF; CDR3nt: TGCGCCAGCAGCTGGGACCGCCCGGAAGGCTACACCTTC
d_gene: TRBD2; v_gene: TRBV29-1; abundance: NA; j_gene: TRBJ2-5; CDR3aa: CSVELAVVNGQYF; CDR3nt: TGCAGCGTTGAACTAGCGGTGGTTAATGGGCAGTACTTC
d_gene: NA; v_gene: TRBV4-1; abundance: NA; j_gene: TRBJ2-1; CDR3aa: CASSQVPFGPGTQGYNEQFF; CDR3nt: TGCGCCAGCAGCCAAGTCCCTTTCGGGCCCGGGACTCAAGGCTACAATGAGCAGTTCTTC
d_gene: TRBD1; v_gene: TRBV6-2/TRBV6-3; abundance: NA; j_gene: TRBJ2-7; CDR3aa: CASSYGTASYEQYF; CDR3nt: TGTGCCAGCAGTTACGGGACAGCCTCCTACGAGCAGTACTTC
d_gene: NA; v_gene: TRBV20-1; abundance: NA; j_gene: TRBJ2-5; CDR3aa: CSAPSAGLETQYF; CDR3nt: TGCAGTGCTCCGTCGGCAGGGCTGGAGACCCAGTACTTC
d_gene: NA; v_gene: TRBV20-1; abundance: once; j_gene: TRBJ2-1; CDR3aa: CSARLGVSSWRAEQFF; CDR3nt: TGCAGCGCTAGACTCGGAGTATCTAGCTGGAGGGCTGAGCAGTTCTTC
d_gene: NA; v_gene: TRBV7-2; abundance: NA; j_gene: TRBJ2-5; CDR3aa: CVSSPGRYQETQYF; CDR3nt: TGTGTCAGCAGCCCAGGACGGTACCAAGAGACCCAGTACTTC
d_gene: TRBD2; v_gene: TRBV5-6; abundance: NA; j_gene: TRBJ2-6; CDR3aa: CASSLGASGTSGANVLTF; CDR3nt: TGTGCCAGCAGCTTGGGGGCTAGCGGGACCTCTGGGGCCAACGTCCTGACTTTC
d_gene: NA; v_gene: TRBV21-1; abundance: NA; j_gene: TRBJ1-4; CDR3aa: CASSKVGSGHIRESNEKLFF; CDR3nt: TGTGCCAGCAGCAAAGTGGGTTCGGGGCATATTCGGGAGAGTAATGAAAAACTGTTTTTT
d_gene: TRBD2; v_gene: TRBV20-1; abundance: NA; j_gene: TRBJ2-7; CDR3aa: CSATSHLRLLSSGRPGEQYF; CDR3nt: TGCAGTGCCACCTCCCATCTCAGATTGTTGTCTAGCGGGAGGCCCGGGGAGCAGTACTTC
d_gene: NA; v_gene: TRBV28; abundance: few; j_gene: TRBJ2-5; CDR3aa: CASSSAHPWGQETQYF; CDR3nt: TGTGCCAGCAGTTCAGCACACCCCTGGGGCCAAGAGACCCAGTACTTC
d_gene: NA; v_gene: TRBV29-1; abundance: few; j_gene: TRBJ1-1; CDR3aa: CSVAGWDTEAFF; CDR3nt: TGCAGCGTTGCCGGGTGGGACACTGAAGCTTTCTTT
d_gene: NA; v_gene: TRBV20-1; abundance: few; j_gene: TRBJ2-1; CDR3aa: CSARVVYNEQFF; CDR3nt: TGCAGTGCTAGAGTCGTCTACAATGAGCAGTTCTTC
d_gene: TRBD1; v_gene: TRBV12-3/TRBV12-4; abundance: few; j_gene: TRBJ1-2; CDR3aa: CATAPDRRDGYTF; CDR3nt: TGTGCCACCGCCCCGGACAGGAGGGACGGCTACACCTTC
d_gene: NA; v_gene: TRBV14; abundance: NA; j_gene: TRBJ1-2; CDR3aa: CASSGGGDYGYTF; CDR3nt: TGTGCCAGCAGCGGGGGAGGTGACTATGGCTACACCTTC
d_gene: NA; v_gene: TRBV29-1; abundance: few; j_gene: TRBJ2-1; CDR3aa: CSVDNYNEQFF; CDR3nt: TGCAGCGTTGACAACTACAATGAGCAGTTCTTC
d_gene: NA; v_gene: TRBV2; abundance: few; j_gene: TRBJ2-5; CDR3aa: CASSARELRGAGETQYF; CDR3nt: TGTGCCAGCAGTGCCCGGGAGCTGAGGGGGGCCGGAGAGACCCAGTACTTC
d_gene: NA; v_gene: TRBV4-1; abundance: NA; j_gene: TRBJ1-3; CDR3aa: CASSNAGFFGNTIYF; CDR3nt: TGCGCCAGCAGCAATGCGGGCTTCTTCGGAAACACCATATATTTT
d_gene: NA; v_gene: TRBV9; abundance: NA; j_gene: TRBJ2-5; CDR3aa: CASSVGASDETQYF; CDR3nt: TGTGCCAGCAGCGTAGGGGCCTCGGACGAGACCCAGTACTTC
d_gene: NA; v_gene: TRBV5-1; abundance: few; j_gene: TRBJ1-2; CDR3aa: CASSLVSEGYGYTF; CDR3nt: TGCGCCAGCAGCTTGGTTAGCGAGGGGTATGGCTACACCTTC
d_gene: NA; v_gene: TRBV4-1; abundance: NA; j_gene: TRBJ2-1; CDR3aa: CASSQGRRTPDEQFF; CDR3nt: TGCGCCAGCAGCCAAGGGAGAAGGACCCCAGATGAGCAGTTCTTC
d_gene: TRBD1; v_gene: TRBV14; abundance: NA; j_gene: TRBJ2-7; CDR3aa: CASSHGPRGPYEQYF; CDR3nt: TGTGCCAGCAGCCACGGCCCCAGGGGGCCCTACGAGCAGTACTTC
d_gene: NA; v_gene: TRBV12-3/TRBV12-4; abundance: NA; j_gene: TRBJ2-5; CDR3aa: CASSSIGRGQETQYF; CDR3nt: TGTGCCAGCAGCTCAATCGGACGGGGTCAAGAGACCCAGTACTTC
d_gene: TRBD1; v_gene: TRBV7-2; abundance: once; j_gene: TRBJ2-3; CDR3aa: CAGSSKFQMDRPHTQYF; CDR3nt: TGTGCCGGCAGCTCAAAATTCCAAATGGACAGGCCCCATACGCAGTATTTT
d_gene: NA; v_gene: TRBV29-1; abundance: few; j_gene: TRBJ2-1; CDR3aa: CSVPPGTATYNEQFF; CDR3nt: TGCAGCGTCCCGCCCGGGACGGCCACTTACAATGAGCAGTTCTTC
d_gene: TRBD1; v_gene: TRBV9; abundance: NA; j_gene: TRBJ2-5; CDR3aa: CASSGWDRGYQETQYF; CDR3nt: TGTGCCAGCAGCGGATGGGACAGGGGCTACCAAGAGACCCAGTACTTC
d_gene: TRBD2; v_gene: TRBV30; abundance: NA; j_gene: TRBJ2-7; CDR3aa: CAWSAAGGEQYF; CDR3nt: TGTGCCTGGAGTGCAGCGGGAGGCGAGCAGTACTTC
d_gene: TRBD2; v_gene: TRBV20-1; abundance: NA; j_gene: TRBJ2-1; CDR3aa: CSATQAGNEQFF; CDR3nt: TGCAGTGCTACCCAAGCGGGGAATGAGCAGTTCTTC
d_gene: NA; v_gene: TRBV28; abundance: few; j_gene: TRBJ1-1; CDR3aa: CASSTTPGGGNTEAFF; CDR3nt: TGTGCCAGCAGTACGACCCCGGGAGGGGGGAACACTGAAGCTTTCTTT
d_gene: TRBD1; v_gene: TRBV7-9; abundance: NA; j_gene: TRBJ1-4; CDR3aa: CASSPGVGQGATNEKLFF; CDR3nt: TGTGCCAGCAGCCCAGGGGTTGGACAGGGGGCGACTAATGAAAAACTGTTTTTT
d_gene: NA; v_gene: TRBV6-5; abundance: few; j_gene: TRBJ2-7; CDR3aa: CASSPQGRGTYEQYF; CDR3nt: TGTGCCAGCAGCCCCCAGGGGAGGGGAACCTACGAGCAGTACTTC
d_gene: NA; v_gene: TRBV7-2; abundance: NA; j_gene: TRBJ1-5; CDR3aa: CASSLSSGSGNQPQHF; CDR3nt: TGTGCCAGCAGCTTATCTTCGGGTTCTGGCAATCAGCCCCAGCATTTT
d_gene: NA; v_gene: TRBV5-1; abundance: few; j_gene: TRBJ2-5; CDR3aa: CASSLGLAYQETQYF; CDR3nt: TGCGCCAGCAGCTTGGGATTGGCGTACCAAGAGACCCAGTACTTC
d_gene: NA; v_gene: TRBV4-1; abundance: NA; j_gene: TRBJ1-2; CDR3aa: CASSSQGTGYGYTF; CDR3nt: TGCGCCAGCAGTTCTCAAGGTACTGGCTATGGCTACACCTTC
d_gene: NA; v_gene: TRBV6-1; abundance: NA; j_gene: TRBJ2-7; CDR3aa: CASSEYTKGTYEQYF; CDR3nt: TGTGCCAGCAGTGAGTACACAAAAGGGACCTACGAGCAGTACTTC
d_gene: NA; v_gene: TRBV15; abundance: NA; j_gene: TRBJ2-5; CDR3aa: CATSRSGQGPNQETQYF; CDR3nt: TGTGCCACCAGCCGATCCGGGCAGGGACCAAACCAAGAGACCCAGTACTTC
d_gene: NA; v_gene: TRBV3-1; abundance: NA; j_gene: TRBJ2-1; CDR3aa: CASSQVAGTSYNEQFF; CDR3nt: TGTGCCAGCAGCCAGGTCGCGGGAACTTCCTACAATGAGCAGTTCTTC
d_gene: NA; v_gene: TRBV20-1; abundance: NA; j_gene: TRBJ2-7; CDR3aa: CSARLPAGMTSYEQYF; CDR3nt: TGCAGTGCTAGATTGCCGGCGGGAATGACCTCCTACGAGCAGTACTTC
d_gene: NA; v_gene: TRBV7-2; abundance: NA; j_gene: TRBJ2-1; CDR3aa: CASSLVSGYVSEQFF; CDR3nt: TGTGCCAGCAGCTTAGTTTCAGGGTATGTTAGTGAGCAGTTCTTC